This TCR beta chain is from a study of CD8 T cells in ankylosing spondylitis (TCRdb year 2017). Turning to the overall study: The study profiled T cell receptor beta repertoires in healthy donors and ankylosing spondylitis patients to find disease-linked TCR variants. The full study cohort comprised approximately 23 ankylosing spondylitis patients and 85 to 120 healthy donors. Peripheral blood samples were taken, and synovial fluid was additionally collected from ankylosing spondylitis patients. General study outcomes and caveats: Some TCR beta motif variants had previously been reported in synovial fluid and blood of reactive arthritis patients, which suggested common disease-initiation mechanisms. In peripheral blood, the disease-linked clones were found at relatively low frequencies and had a CD8+ phenotype. According to the report, matched synovial fluid samples from ankylosing spondylitis patients were significantly enriched for the disease-linked clones. A TCR beta motif of about 8 highly homologous amino acid variants appeared characteristic of blood from ankylosing spondylitis patients.

The run used an Illumina HiSeq 2500. Quantitative 5'-RACE with molecular barcodes was used to prepare TCR beta libraries. The paper's data handling went like this. Disease-linked TCR variants were identified with a new computational method built on a probabilistic model of VDJ rearrangement. The public reads were quality trimmed at Q25 with fastp and then assembled into clones with MiXCR by TCRdb, keeping productive beta chains. Entries that share a CDR3 protein sequence are merged under the most common genes and DNA. These V and J calls derive from TCRdb rather than the authors' analysis. The sample table lists 200,000 to 250,000 distinct CDR3 sequences, 10% to 13% of them with a count of one. About 19% of the sample is taken by the ten largest. With respect to this clonotype: The antigen it recognizes is unknown. Base qualities are not recorded, but no much larger clone differs from it by a single base.

CDR1 and CDR2, per the germline V gene, are SGHVS and FQNEAQ. The CDR3 runs 18 residues from the cysteine to the phenylalanine. The CDR3 DNA has 54 bases and is translated from base 1. For this chain, trimming is 5 bases at the V end and 0 bases at the J end, and the number of junction bases without a gene match is 13. The TCR was taken from a male donor with ankylosing spondylitis or in good health (not recorded which). Sequencing was performed on blood, either unsorted or a sorted T cell fraction (not recorded which). The chain is encoded by TRBV7-8 joined to TRBJ2-3, with TRBD1 identical over 8 junction bases. This receptor has the CDR3 CASSRTGTGRPSTDTQYF. The nucleotides are TGTGCCAGCAGCCGGACCGGGACAGGTAGACCTAGCACAGATACGCAGTATTTT.